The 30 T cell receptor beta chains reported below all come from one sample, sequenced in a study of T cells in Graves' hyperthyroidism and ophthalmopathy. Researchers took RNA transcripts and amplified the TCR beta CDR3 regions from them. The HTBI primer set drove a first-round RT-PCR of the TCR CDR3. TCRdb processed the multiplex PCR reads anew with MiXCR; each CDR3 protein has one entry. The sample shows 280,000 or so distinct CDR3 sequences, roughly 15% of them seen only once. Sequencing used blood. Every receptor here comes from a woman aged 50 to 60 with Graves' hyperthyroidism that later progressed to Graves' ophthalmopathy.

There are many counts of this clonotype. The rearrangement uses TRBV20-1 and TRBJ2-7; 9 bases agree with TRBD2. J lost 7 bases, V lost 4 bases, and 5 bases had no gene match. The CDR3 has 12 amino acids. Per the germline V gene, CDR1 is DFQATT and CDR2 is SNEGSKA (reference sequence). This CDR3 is CSATSGTEEQYF. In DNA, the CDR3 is TGCAGTGCTACTAGCGGGACGGAAGAGCAGTACTTC.

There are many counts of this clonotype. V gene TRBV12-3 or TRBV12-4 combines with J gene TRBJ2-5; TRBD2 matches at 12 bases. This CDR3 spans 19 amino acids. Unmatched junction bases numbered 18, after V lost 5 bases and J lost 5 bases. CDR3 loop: CASSHKGGLTSGSLETQYF. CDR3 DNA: TGTGCCAGCAGTCACAAAGGGGGTTTGACTAGCGGGAGTCTGGAGACCCAGTACTTC.

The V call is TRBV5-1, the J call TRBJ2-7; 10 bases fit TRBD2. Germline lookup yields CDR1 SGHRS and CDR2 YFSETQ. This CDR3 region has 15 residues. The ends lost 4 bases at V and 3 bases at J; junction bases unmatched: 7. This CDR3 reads CASSEQGLAVYEQYF. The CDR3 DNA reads TGCGCCAGCAGCGAACAAGGACTAGCGGTCTACGAGCAGTACTTC.

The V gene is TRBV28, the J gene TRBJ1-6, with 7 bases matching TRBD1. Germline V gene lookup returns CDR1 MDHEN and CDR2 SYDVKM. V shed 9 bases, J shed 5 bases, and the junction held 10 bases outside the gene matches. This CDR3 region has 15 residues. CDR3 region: CASRSPGQNNSPLHF. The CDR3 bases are TGTGCCAGTAGATCACCGGGACAGAATAATTCACCCCTCCACTTT.

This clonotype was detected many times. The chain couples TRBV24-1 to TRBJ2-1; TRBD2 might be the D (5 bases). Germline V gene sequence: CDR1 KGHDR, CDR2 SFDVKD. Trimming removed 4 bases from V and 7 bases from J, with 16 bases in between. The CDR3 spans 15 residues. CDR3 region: CATSDPVGGRNEQFF. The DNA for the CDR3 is TGTGCCACCAGTGACCCCGTTGGCGGGCGGAATGAGCAGTTCTTC.

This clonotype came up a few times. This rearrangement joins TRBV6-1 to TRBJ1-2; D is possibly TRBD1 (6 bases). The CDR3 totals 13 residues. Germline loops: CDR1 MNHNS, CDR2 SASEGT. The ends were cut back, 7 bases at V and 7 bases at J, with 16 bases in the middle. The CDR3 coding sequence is TGTGCCAGCACGACAGGTCTCCTAGGTGGCTACACCTTC. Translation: CASTTGLLGGYTF.

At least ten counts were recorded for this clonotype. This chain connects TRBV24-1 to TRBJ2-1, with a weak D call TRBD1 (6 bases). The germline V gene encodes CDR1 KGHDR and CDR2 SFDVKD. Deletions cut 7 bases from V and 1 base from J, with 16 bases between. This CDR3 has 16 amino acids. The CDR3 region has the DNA TGTGCCACCAGCGACCCCAGGGGCGCGTCCTACAATGAGCAGTTCTTC. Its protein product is CATSDPRGASYNEQFF.

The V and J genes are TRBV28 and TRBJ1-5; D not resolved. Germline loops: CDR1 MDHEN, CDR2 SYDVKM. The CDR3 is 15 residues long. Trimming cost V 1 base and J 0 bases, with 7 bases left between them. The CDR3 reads CASSLLGNSNQPQHF. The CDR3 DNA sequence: TGTGCCAGCAGTTTATTAGGAAATAGCAATCAGCCCCAGCATTTT.

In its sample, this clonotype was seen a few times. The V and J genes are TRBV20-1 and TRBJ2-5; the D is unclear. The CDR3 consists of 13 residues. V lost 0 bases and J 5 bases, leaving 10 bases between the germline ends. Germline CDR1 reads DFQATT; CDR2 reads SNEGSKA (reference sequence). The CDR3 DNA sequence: TGCAGTGCTAGAGATGGGCGTGCGGAGACCCAGTACTTC. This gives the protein CSARDGRAETQYF.

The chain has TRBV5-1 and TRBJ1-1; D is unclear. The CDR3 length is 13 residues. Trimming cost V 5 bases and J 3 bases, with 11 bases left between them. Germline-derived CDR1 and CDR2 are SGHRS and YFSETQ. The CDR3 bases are TGCGCCAGCAGTAGAGGGTCAGACACTGAAGCTTTCTTT. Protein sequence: CASSRGSDTEAFF. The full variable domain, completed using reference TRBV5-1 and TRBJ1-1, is KAGVTQTPRYLIKTRGQQVTLSCSPISGHRSVSWYQQTPGQGLQFLFEYFSETQRNKGNFPGRFSGRQFSNSRSEMNVSTLELGDSALYLCASSRGSDTEAFFGQGTRLTVV.

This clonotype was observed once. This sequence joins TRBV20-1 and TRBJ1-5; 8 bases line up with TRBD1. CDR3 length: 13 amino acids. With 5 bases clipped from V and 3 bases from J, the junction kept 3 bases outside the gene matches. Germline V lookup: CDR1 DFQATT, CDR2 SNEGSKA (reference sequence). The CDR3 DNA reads TGCAGTGCTGGACAGGGTATCAATCAGCCCCAGCATTTT. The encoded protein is CSAGQGINQPQHF.

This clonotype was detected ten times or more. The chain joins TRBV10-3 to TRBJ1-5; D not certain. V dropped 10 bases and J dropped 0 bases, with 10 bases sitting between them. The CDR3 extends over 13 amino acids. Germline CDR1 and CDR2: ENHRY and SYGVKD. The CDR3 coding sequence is TGTGCCACCCGGCGGGCTAGCAATCAGCCCCAGCATTTT. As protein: CATRRASNQPQHF.

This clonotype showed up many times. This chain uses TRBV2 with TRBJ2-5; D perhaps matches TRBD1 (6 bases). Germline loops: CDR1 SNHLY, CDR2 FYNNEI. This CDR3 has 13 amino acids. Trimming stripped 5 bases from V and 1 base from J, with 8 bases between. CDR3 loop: CASSRQAQETQYF. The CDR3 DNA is TGTGCCAGCAGTCGACAGGCCCAAGAGACCCAGTACTTC.

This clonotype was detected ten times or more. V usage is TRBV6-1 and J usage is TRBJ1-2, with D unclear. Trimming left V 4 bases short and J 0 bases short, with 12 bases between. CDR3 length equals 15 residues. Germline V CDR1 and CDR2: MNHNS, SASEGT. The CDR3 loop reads CASSGGPTPNYGYTF. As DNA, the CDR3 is TGTGCCAGCAGTGGGGGTCCTACTCCTAACTATGGCTACACCTTC.

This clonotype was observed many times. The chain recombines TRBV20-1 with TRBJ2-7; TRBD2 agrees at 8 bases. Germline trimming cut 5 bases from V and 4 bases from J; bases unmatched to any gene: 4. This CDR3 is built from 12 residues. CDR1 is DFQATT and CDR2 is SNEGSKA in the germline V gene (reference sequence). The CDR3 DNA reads TGCAGTGCTGTTAGCGGGACTTACGAGCAGTACTTC. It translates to CSAVSGTYEQYF.

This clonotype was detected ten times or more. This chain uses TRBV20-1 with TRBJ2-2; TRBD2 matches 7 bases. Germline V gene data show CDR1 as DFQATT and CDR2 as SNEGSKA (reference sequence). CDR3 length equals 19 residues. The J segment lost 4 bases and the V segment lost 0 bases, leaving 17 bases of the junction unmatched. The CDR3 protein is CSARDPGLNSESLTGELFF. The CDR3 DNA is TGCAGTGCTAGAGATCCGGGACTAAACTCAGAGTCCCTCACCGGGGAGCTGTTTTTT.

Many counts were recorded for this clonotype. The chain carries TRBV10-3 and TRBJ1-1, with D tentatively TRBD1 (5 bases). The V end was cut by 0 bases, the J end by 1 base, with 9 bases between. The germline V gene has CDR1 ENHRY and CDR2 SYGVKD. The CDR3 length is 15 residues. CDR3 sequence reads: CAISESGGRNTEAFF. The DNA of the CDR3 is TGTGCCATCAGTGAGTCTGGGGGGAGGAACACTGAAGCTTTCTTT.

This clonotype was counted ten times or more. CDR3 sequence reads: CASSPIFLQTGSTDTQYF. The CDR3 DNA reads as TGTGCCAGCAGCCCGATATTTCTTCAAACTGGTAGCACAGATACGCAGTATTTT. The chain recombines TRBV3-1 with TRBJ2-3; unclear D gene. In germline, CDR1 is LGHDT, CDR2 YNNKEL (reference sequence). The germline V and J ends were trimmed by 4 bases and 0 bases, with 20 bases remaining between them. The CDR3 runs 18 residues.

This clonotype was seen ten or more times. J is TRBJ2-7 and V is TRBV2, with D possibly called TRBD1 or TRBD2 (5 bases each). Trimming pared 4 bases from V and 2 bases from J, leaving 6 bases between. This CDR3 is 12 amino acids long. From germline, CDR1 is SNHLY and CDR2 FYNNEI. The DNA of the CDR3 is TGTGCCAGCAGTGCGGGACCCTACGAGCAGTACTTC. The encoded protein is CASSAGPYEQYF. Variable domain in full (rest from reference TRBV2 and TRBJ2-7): EPEVTQTPSHQVTQMGQEVILRCVPISNHLYFYWYRQILGQKVEFLVSFYNNEISEKSEIFDDQFSVERPDGSNFTLKIRSTKLEDSAMYFCASSAGPYEQYFGPGTRLTVT.

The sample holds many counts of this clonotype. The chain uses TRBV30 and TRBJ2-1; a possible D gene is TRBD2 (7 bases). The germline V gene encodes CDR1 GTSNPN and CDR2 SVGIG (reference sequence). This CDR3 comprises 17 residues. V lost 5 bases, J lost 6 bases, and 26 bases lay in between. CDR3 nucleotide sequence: TGTGCCTGGGATCCGGGGCGGGGACTAAGGGGGTTCAATGAGCAGTTCTTC. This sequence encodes CAWDPGRGLRGFNEQFF.

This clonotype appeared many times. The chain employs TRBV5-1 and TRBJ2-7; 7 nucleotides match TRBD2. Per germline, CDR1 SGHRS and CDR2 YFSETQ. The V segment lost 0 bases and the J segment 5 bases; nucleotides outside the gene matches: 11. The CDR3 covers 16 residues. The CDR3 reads CASSLVTAGRRNEQYF. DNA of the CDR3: TGCGCCAGCAGCTTGGTTACAGCGGGAAGGAGGAACGAGCAGTACTTC.

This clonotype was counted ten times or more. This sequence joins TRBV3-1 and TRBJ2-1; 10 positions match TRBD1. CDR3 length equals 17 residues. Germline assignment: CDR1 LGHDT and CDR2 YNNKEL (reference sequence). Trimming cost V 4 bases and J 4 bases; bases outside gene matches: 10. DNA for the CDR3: TGTGCCAGCAGCCCCGGGACAGGGGAGGGGATTTACAATGAGCAGTTCTTC. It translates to CASSPGTGEGIYNEQFF.

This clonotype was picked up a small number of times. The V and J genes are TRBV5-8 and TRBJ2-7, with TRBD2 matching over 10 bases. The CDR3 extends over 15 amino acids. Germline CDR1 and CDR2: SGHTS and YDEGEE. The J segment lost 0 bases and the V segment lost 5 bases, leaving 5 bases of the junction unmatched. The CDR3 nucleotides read TGTGCCAGCAGAGCCGCTAGCGGGAGCTCCTACGAGCAGTACTTC. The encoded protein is CASRAASGSSYEQYF.

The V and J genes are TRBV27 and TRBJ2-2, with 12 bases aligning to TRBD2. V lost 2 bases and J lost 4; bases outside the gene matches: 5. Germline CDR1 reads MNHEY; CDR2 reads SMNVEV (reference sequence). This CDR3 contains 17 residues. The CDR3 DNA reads TGTGCCAGCAGTTTAACCTCGACTAGCGGGAGCACCGGGGAGCTGTTTTTT. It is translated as CASSLTSTSGSTGELFF.

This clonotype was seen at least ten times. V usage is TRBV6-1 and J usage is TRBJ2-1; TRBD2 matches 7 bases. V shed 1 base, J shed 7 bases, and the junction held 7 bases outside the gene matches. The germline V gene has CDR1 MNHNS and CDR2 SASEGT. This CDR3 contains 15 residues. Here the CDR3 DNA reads TGTGCCAGCAGTGAAGTAATTAGGCGGGGGAATGAGCAGTTCTTC. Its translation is CASSEVIRRGNEQFF.

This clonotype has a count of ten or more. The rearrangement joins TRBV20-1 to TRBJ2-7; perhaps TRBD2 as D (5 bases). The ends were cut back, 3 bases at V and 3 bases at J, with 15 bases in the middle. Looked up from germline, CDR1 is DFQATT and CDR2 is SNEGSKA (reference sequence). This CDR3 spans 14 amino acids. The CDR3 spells CSARRGLLGYEQYF. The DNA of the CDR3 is TGCAGTGCTAGGCGAGGACTGCTGGGCTACGAGCAGTACTTC.

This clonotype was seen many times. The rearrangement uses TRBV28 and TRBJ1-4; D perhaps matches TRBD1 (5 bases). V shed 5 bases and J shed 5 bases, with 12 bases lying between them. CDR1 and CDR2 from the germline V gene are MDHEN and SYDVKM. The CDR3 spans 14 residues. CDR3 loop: CASSAGRKNEKLFF. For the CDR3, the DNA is TGTGCCAGCAGTGCGGGACGAAAGAATGAAAAACTGTTTTTT.

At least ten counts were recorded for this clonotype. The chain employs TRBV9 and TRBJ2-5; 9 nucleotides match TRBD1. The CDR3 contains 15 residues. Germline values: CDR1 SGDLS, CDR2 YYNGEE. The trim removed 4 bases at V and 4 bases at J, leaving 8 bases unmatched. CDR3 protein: CASSPQQGARETQYF. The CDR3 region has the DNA TGTGCCAGCAGCCCCCAACAGGGGGCCCGAGAGACCCAGTACTTC.

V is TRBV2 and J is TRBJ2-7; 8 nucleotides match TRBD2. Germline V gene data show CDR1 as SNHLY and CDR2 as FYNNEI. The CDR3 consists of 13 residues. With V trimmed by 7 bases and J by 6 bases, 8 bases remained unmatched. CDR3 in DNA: TGTGCCAGCAACCCCGGGGGGGCCGTCGAGCAGTACTTC. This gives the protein CASNPGGAVEQYF. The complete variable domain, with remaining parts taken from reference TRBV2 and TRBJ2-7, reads EPEVTQTPSHQVTQMGQEVILRCVPISNHLYFYWYRQILGQKVEFLVSFYNNEISEKSEIFDDQFSVERPDGSNFTLKIRSTKLEDSAMYFCASNPGGAVEQYFGPGTRLTVT.

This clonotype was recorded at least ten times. CDR3 nucleotide sequence: TGCGCCAGCAGCTTGTTTGGGAGCGGCACCGGGGAGCTGTTTTTT. This translates into CASSLFGSGTGELFF. This rearrangement joins TRBV5-1 to TRBJ2-2; tentative D call: TRBD2 (5 bases). Trimming took off 1 base at V and 4 bases at J, with 11 bases between the two ends. CDR1 SGHRS and CDR2 YFSETQ come from the germline V gene. There are 15 residues in the CDR3. The full variable domain, its missing parts supplied by reference TRBV5-1 and TRBJ2-2, is KAGVTQTPRYLIKTRGQQVTLSCSPISGHRSVSWYQQTPGQGLQFLFEYFSETQRNKGNFPGRFSGRQFSNSRSEMNVSTLELGDSALYLCASSLFGSGTGELFFGEGSRLTVL.